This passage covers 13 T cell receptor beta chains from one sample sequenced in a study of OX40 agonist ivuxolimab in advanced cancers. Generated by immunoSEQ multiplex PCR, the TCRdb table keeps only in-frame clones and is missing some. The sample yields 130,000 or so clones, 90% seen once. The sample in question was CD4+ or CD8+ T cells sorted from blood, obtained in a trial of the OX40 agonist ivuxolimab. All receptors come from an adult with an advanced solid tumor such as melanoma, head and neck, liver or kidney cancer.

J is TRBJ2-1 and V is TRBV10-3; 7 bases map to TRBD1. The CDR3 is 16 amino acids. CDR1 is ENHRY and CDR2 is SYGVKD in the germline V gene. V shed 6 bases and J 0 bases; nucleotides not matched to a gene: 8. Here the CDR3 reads CAIRRGQTSSYNEQFF. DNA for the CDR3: TGTGCCATCAGGAGGGGACAGACAAGCTCCTACAATGAGCAGTTCTTC.

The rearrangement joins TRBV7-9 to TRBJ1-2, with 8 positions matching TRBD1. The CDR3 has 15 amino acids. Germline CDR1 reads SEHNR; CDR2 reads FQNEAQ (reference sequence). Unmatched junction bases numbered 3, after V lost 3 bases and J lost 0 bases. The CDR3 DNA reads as TGTGCCAGCAGCTTTCAGGGGGCCTCTAACTATGGCTACACCTTC. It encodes CASSFQGASNYGYTF.

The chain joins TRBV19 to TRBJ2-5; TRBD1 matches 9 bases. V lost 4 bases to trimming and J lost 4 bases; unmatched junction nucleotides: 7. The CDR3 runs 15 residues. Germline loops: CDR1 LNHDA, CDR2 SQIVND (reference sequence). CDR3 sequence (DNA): TGTGCCAGTAGTACCCCGGGACAGGGCAGAGAGACCCAGTACTTC. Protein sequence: CASSTPGQGRETQYF.

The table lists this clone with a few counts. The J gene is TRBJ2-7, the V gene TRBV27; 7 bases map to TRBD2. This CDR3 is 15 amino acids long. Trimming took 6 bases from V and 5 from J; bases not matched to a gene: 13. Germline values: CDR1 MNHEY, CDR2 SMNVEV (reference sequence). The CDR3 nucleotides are TGTGCCAGCAGCCAACTCGGACTAGTAAGCGACGAGCAGTACTTC. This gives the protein CASSQLGLVSDEQYF.

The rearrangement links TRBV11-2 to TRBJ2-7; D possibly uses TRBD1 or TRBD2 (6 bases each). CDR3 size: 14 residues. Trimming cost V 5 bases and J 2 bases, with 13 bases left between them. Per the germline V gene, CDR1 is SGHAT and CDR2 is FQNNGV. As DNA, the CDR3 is TGTGCCAGCAGCAGCTCTAGGGGGGCCTACGAGCAGTACTTC. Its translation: CASSSSRGAYEQYF. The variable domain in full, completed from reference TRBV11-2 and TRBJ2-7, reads EAGVAQSPRYKIIEKRQSVAFWCNPISGHATLYWYQQILGQGPKLLIQFQNNGVVDDSQLPKDRFSAERLKGVDSTLKIQPAKLEDSAVYLCASSSSRGAYEQYFGPGTRLTVT.

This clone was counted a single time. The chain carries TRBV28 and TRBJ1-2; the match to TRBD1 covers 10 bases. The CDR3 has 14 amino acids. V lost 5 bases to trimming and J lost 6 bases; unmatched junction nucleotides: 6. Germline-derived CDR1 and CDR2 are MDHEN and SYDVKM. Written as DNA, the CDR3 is TGTGCCAGCAGTCGGGGACAGGGGCGGGATGGCTACACCTTC. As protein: CASSRGQGRDGYTF.

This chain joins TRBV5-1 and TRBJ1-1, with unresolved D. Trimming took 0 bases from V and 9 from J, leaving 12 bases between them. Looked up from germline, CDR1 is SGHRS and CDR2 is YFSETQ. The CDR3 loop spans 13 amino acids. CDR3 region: CASSLASGPQAFF. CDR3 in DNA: TGCGCCAGCAGCTTGGCCTCTGGGCCTCAAGCTTTCTTT.

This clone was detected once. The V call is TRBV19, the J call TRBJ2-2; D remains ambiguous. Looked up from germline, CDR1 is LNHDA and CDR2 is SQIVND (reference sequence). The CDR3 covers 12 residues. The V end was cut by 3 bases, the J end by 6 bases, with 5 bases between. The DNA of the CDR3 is TGTGCCAGTAGTATGGTTGCCGGGGAGCTGTTTTTT. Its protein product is CASSMVAGELFF. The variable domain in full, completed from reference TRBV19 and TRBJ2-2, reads DGGITQSPKYLFRKEGQNVTLSCEQNLNHDAMYWYRQDPGQGLRLIYYSQIVNDFQKGDIAEGYSVSREKKESFPLTVTSAQKNPTAFYLCASSMVAGELFFGEGSRLTVL.

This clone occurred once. Here the CDR3 reads CASSLTGVPNQPQHF. The CDR3 nucleotides are TGTGCCAGTAGCCTCACAGGAGTGCCCAATCAGCCCCAGCATTTT. This chain joins TRBV19 and TRBJ1-5; the D gene is possibly TRBD1 (5 bases). The germline CDR1 and CDR2 sequences are LNHDA and SQIVND (reference sequence). There are 15 residues in the CDR3. Trimming took off 6 bases at V and 3 bases at J, with 15 bases between the two ends.

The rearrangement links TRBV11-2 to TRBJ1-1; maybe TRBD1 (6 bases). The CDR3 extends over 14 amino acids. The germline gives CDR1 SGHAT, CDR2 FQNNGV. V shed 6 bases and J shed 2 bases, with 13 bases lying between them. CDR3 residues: CASSINRANTEAFF. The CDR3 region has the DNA TGTGCCAGCAGTATTAACAGGGCCAACACTGAAGCTTTCTTT.

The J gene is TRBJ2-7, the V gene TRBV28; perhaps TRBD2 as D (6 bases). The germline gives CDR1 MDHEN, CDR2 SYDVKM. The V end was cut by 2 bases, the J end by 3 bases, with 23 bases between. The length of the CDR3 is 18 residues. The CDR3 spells CASSLTQFGELASYEQYF. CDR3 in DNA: TGTGCCAGCAGTTTAACTCAATTCGGGGAGCTAGCGAGCTACGAGCAGTACTTC.

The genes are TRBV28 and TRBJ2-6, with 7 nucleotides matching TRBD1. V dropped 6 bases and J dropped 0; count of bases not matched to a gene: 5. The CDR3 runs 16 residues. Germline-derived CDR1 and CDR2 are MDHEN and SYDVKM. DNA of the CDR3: TGTGCCAGCAGGGGGACAGCAGGCTCTGGGGCCAACGTCCTGACTTTC. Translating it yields CASRGTAGSGANVLTF.

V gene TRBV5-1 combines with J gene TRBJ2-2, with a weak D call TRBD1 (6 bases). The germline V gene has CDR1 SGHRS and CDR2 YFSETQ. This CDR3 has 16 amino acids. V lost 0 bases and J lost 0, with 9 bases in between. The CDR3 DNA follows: TGCGCCAGCAGCTTGGACAGGGCGGCGAACACCGGGGAGCTGTTTTTT. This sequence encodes CASSLDRAANTGELFF.